These T cell receptor beta chains were read from a single sample in a study of shared T cell receptors in the human thymus. TCRdb's table, derived via immunoSEQ multiplex PCR, lists solely in-frame clones and lacks some. The sample carries about 380,000 clones, over 90% recorded once. Sequenced: thymocytes. These receptors came from a human donor. Each CDR3 is given with its conserved first and last residue. D genes are given only for firm matches. A row's size may be missing; if present it is once, few, many or a size class.

v_gene	j_gene	abundance	d_gene	len	CDR3nt	CDR3aa
TRBV30	TRBJ2-3	-	TRBD2	16	TGTGCCTGGAGTGTACTGGCTAGCGGGAGGGCGGATACGCAGTATTTT	CAWSVLASGRADTQYF
TRBV27	TRBJ2-7	-	-	15	TGTGCCAGCAGCCCCCCCGGATCACGGTCGTACGAGCAGTACTTC	CASSPPGSRSYEQYF
TRBV19	TRBJ1-1	-	TRBD1	13	TGTGCCAGTGGACGGACAGGGGGCACTGAAGCTTTCTTT	CASGRTGGTEAFF
TRBV9	TRBJ2-7	once	-	15	TGTGCCAGCAGCGTAGAAGGATCAACCCACTACGAGCAGTACTTC	CASSVEGSTHYEQYF
TRBV4-2	TRBJ2-1	-	TRBD2	16	TGTGCCAGCAGCCAAGATAACACTAGCGAATACAATGAGCAGTTCTTC	CASSQDNTSEYNEQFF
TRBV9	TRBJ2-1	-	TRBD2	20	TGTGCCAGCAGCGTAGAACAGGGACTAGCGGGATTCACCTCCTACAATGAGCAGTTCTTC	CASSVEQGLAGFTSYNEQFF
TRBV29-1	TRBJ1-2	-	TRBD1	15	TGCAGCGTCCACGGAGGGCAGGGGGAAAACTATGGCTACACCTTC	CSVHGGQGENYGYTF
TRBV2	TRBJ1-2	-	TRBD1	15	TGTGCCAGCAGACCGGCCGGGACAGGGGGGCATGGCTACACCTTC	CASRPAGTGGHGYTF
TRBV7-2	TRBJ2-1	-	-	15	TGTGCCAGCACACCCCGGGTTAGCTCCTACAATGAGCAGTTCTTC	CASTPRVSSYNEQFF
TRBV11-2	TRBJ2-7	-	-	16	TGTGCCAGCAGCTTAGTATCCAATGCGGACACGACCGGGCAGTACTTC	CASSLVSNADTTGQYF
TRBV5-6	TRBJ1-2	-	-	13	TGTGCCAGCAGCTTACGGACAAACTATGGCTACACCTTC	CASSLRTNYGYTF
TRBV29-1	TRBJ1-2	-	-	14	TGCAGCGTTGGATCCTACCTGATTAACTATGGCTACACCTTC	CSVGSYLINYGYTF
TRBV9	TRBJ2-4	-	TRBD2	18	TGTGCCAGCAGCGTAGATAGCGGGAGTAGGGTACGGGAAAACATTCAGTACTTC	CASSVDSGSRVRENIQYF
TRBV4-3	TRBJ1-2	-	-	14	TGCGCCAGCAGCTTGAGGTTCATAGACTATGGCTACACCTTC	CASSLRFIDYGYTF
TRBV5-6	TRBJ2-3	-	-	15	TGTGCCAGCAGCCCGGGGCAGCAGGCCACAGATACGCAGTATTTT	CASSPGQQATDTQYF
TRBV5-4	TRBJ2-3	-	TRBD2	15	TGTGCCAGCAGCTTGGACGGGAGGGTCACAGATACGCAGTATTTT	CASSLDGRVTDTQYF